This T cell receptor beta chain was identified during a study of neoadjuvant anti-PD-1 for oral cavity cancer. Assay used: immunoSEQ multiplex PCR; TCRdb lists only in-frame clones, some missing. Among 14,000 to 15,000 clones listed, under 40% were seen once. This clone was found a few times. Time point indicated: after neoadjuvant nivolumab, at surgical resection. V was cut by 3 bases and J by 7 bases, with 13 bases left in between. Germline lookup yields CDR1 SNHLY and CDR2 FYNNEI. This CDR3 has 15 residues. The input for sequencing was tumor tissue, taken after nivolumab (anti-PD-1) treatment. The sequence was collected from a person between 40 and 80 years old with oral cavity squamous cell carcinoma. This chain joins TRBV2 and TRBJ1-6; D remains ambiguous. In DNA form, the CDR3 reads TGTGCCAGCAGTGATGGATGGGCATCAAATTCACCCCTCCACTTT. Its translation: CASSDGWASNSPLHF.